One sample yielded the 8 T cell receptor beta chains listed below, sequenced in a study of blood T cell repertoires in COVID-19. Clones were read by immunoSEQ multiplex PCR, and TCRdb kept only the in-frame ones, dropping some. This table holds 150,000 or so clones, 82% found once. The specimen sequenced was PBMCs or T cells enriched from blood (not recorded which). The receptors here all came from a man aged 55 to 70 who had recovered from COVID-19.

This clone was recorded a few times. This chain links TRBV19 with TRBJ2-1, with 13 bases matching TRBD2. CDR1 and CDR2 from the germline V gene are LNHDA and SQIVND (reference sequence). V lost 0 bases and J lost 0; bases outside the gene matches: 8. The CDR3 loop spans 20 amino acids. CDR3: CASSIDAGTSGKSSYNEQFF. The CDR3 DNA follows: TGTGCCAGTAGTATAGACGCCGGGACTAGCGGGAAGAGCTCCTACAATGAGCAGTTCTTC.

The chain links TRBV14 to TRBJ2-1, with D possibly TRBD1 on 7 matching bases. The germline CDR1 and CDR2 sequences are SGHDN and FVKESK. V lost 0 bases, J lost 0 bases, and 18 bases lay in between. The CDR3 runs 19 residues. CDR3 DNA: TGTGCCAGCAGCCAAGAAATTGGGGAGGACAGGACCTCCTACAATGAGCAGTTCTTC. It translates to CASSQEIGEDRTSYNEQFF.

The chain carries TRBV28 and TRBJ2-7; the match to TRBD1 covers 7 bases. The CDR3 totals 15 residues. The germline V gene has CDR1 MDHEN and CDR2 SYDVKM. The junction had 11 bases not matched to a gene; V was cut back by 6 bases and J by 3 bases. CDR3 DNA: TGTGCCAGCAGCCCACAGGGGAATTCCCTCTACGAGCAGTACTTC. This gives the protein CASSPQGNSLYEQYF.

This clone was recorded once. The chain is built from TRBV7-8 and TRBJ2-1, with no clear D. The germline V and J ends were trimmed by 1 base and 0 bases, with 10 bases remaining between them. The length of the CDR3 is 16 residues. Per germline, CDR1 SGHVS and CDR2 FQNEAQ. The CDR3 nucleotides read TGTGCCAGCAGCTTAGATGGCCATAACTCCTACAATGAGCAGTTCTTC. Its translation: CASSLDGHNSYNEQFF.

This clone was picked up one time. The CDR3 bases are TGTGCCAGCTCACCCGAGTGGAGTAGCAATCAGCCCCAGCATTTT. This encodes CASSPEWSSNQPQHF. The chain links TRBV18 to TRBJ1-5, with D uncertain. V was pared by 3 bases and J by 0 bases, with 9 bases between. Per the germline V gene, CDR1 is KGHSH and CDR2 is LQKENI. CDR3 length: 15 amino acids. Based on the CDR3 plus reference TRBV18 and TRBJ1-5, the full variable domain is NAGVMQNPRHLVRRRGQEARLRCSPMKGHSHVYWYRQLPEEGLKFMVYLQKENIIDESGMPKERFSAEFPKEGPSILRIQQVVRGDSAAYFCASSPEWSSNQPQHFGDGTRLSIL.

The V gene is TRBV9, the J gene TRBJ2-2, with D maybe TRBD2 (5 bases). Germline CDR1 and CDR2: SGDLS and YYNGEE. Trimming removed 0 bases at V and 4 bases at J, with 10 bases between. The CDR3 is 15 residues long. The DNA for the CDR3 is TGTGCCAGCAGCGTAGGAAGTAGCGTCACCGGGGAGCTGTTTTTT. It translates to CASSVGSSVTGELFF.

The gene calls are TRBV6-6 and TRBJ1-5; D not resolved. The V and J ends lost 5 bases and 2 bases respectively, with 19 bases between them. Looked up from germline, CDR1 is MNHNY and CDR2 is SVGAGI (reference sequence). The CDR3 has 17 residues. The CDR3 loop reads CASSPRRGDRGNQPQHF. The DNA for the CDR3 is TGTGCCAGCAGTCCCAGACGCGGGGATAGGGGCAATCAGCCCCAGCATTTT.

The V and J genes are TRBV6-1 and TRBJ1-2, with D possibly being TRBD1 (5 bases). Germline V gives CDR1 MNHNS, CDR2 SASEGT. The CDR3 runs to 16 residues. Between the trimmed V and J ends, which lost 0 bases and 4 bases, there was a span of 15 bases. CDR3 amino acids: CASSEARGAGGYGYTF. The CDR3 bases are TGTGCCAGCAGTGAAGCAAGGGGAGCCGGGGGCTATGGCTACACCTTC.